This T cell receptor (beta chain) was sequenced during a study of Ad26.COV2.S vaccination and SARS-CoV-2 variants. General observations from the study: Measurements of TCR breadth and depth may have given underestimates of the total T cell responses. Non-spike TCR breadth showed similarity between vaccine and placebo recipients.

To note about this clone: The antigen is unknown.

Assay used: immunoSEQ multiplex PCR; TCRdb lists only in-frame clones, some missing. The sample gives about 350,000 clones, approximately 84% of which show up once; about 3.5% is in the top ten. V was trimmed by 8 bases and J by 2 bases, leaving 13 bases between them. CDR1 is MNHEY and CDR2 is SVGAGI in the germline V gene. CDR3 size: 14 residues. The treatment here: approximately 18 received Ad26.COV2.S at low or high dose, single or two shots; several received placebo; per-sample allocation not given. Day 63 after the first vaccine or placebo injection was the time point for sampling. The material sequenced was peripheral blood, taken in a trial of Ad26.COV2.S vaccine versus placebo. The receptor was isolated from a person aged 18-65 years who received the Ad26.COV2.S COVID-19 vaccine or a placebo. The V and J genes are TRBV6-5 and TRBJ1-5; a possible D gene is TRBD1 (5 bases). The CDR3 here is CASSLGGGNQPQHF. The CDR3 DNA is TGTGCCAGCTCTCTGGGGGGTGGCAATCAGCCCCAGCATTTT.